The 28 T cell receptor beta chains below were found in one sample sequenced in a study of cytomegalovirus exposure and HLA in healthy donors (dated by TCRdb to the late 2010s). The library came from the immunoSEQ multiplex PCR assay. A mixture of 60 forward primers for TCR Vbeta segments and 13 reverse primers for TCR Jbeta segments was used in the multiplex PCR. In TCRdb, the immuneACCESS table is reduced to in-frame sequences with V and J assigned. These tables do not hold every clone; where another copy was compared, an unresolved V gene accounts for under half, and the others remain unexplained. In this sample the table shows nearly 110,000 clones, roughly 80% of which occur a single time. Of the sample, around 2.1% falls within the top ten clones. Source material: PBMCs. The receptors were gathered from a man aged 25-40 years in good health and CMV-seronegative.

The chain joins TRBV6-1 to TRBJ2-3; possibly TRBD2 for D (5 bases). Germline CDR1 MNHNS, CDR2 SASEGT. This CDR3 is built from 15 residues. V lost 1 base and J 6 bases, leaving 14 bases between the germline ends. The CDR3: CASSEVRGIVDTQYF. The CDR3 region has the DNA TGTGCCAGCAGTGAAGTAAGAGGGATAGTGGATACGCAGTATTTT.

The chain carries TRBV6-5 and TRBJ1-2; weak D call: TRBD1 (6 bases). Germline values: CDR1 MNHEY, CDR2 SVGAGI. There are 16 residues in the CDR3. V dropped 0 bases and J dropped 1 base, with 12 bases sitting between them. The DNA of the CDR3 is TGTGCCAGCAGTTACTCGATGGCAGGGGATAACTATGGCTACACCTTC. Residues: CASSYSMAGDNYGYTF.

This clone is a singleton in its sample. This rearrangement joins TRBV6-6 to TRBJ1-5, with a tentative D call TRBD1 (5 bases). The CDR3 consists of 16 residues. CDR1 is MNHNY and CDR2 is SVGAGI in the germline V gene (reference sequence). V was clipped by 2 bases and J by 4 bases, with 15 bases between them. As DNA, the CDR3 is TGTGCCAGCAGTTACGGGCAGGGAAAACCGAATCAGCCCCAGCATTTT. Translation gives CASSYGQGKPNQPQHF.

V is TRBV29-1 and J is TRBJ2-7; tentatively, D is TRBD2 (5 bases). Germline-derived CDR1 and CDR2 are SQVTM and ANQGSEA. V lost 6 bases to trimming and J lost 6 bases, with 12 bases between them. The CDR3 covers 11 residues. CDR3 DNA: TGCAGCGTCACGTCCGGGGTCGAGCAGTACTTC. It codes for CSVTSGVEQYF.

V gene TRBV7-3 combines with J gene TRBJ2-7, with D possibly being TRBD1 (5 bases). CDR3 length: 13 residues. Germline V gene data show CDR1 as SGHTA and CDR2 as FQGTGA. The germline V and J ends were trimmed by 5 bases and 7 bases, with 15 bases remaining between them. This CDR3 reads CASSPHGQGEQYF. DNA of the CDR3: TGTGCCAGCAGCCCTCATGGACAAGGGGAGCAGTACTTC. Complete variable domain (other parts from reference TRBV7-3 and TRBJ2-7): GAGVSQTPSNKVTEKGKYVELRCDPISGHTALYWYRQSLGQGPEFLIYFQGTGAADDSGLPNDRFFAVRPEGSVSTLKIQRTERGDSAVYLCASSPHGQGEQYFGPGTRLTVT.

For the CDR3, the DNA is TGCAGCGTTGAACACCCAAACGCAGGGCAGTACTTC. Translation gives CSVEHPNAGQYF. This rearrangement joins TRBV29-1 to TRBJ2-7; D uncertain. V shed 2 bases and J shed 9 bases, with 14 bases lying between them. CDR1 and CDR2 (germline): SQVTM, ANQGSEA. The CDR3 runs to 12 residues.

This clone appeared a single time. V is TRBV29-1 and J is TRBJ2-5; a weak D match, TRBD2 (5 bases). This CDR3 is built from 16 residues. Trimming pared 2 bases from V and 4 bases from J, leaving 20 bases between. The germline V gene has CDR1 SQVTM and CDR2 ANQGSEA. The CDR3: CSVEKAGGVGAETQYF. The CDR3 DNA follows: TGCAGCGTTGAAAAGGCCGGCGGAGTGGGAGCAGAGACCCAGTACTTC.

This clone has a single count. V is TRBV9 and J is TRBJ1-2, with 8 bases aligning to TRBD1. In germline, CDR1 is SGDLS, CDR2 YYNGEE. The CDR3 totals 15 residues. V shed 4 bases, J shed 7 bases, and the junction held 12 bases outside the gene matches. The chain's CDR3 is CASSNTAGGAGGYTF. The CDR3, as DNA: TGTGCCAGCAGCAACACTGCAGGGGGCGCGGGTGGCTACACCTTC.

In this sample, this clone turned up a few times. The rearrangement uses TRBV11-2 and TRBJ2-7, with unresolved D. Germline CDR1 is SGHAT and CDR2 is FQNNGV. V shed 1 base and J shed 0 bases, with 10 bases lying between them. The CDR3 is 15 amino acids. For the CDR3, the DNA is TGTGCCAGCAGCTTAGTTCTGGGCAGCTCCTACGAGCAGTACTTC. Protein: CASSLVLGSSYEQYF.

This rearrangement joins TRBV6-4 to TRBJ2-1; 7 bases fit TRBD2. Germline CDR1 MRHNA, CDR2 SNTAGT. This CDR3 is built from 14 residues. V lost 0 bases and J lost 9; bases outside the gene matches: 5. The CDR3 protein is CASSDSTSYGEQFF. In nucleotides, the CDR3 is TGTGCCAGCAGTGACTCGACTAGCTACGGTGAGCAGTTCTTC.

The DNA of the CDR3 is TGTGCCAGCACCGGCGGGTTAGCTAATGAAAAACTGTTTTTT. Amino acids: CASTGGLANEKLFF. V and J are TRBV28 and TRBJ1-4; D gene uncertain. The germline V gene has CDR1 MDHEN and CDR2 SYDVKM. V gave up 7 bases and J gave up 3 bases, with 12 bases separating them. The CDR3 loop spans 14 amino acids.

In its sample, this clone was seen a few times. This rearrangement joins TRBV5-1 to TRBJ2-1; 9 bases match TRBD2. The CDR3 is made up of 15 amino acids. Germline V gene lookup returns CDR1 SGHRS and CDR2 YFSETQ. Trimming cost V 4 bases and J 1 base; bases outside gene matches: 3. CDR3 bases: TGCGCCAGCAGCACAAGCGGGAGGTCCTACAATGAGCAGTTCTTC. It is translated as CASSTSGRSYNEQFF.

The chain uses TRBV13 and TRBJ2-5; 9 bases line up with TRBD1. CDR3 length: 19 amino acids. The V gene end was trimmed by 5 bases and the J gene end by 2 bases; junction bases not matched to a gene: 18. Germline loops: CDR1 PRHDT, CDR2 FYEKMQ (reference sequence). This CDR3 reads CASSPAWVQGARSQETQYF. The DNA of the CDR3 is TGTGCCAGCAGCCCGGCTTGGGTACAGGGGGCTCGATCGCAAGAGACCCAGTACTTC.

The chain is built from TRBV5-4 and TRBJ2-3; D is unresolved. The CDR3 is 15 amino acids. Germline loops: CDR1 SGHNT, CDR2 YYREEE (reference sequence). Trimming left V 0 bases short and J 2 bases short, with 10 bases between. The CDR3 DNA follows: TGTGCCAGCAGCTTGGACTCGACAAACACAGATACGCAGTATTTT. Its protein is CASSLDSTNTDTQYF. The full variable domain, with the rest looked up from reference TRBV5-4 and TRBJ2-3, is ETGVTQSPTHLIKTRGQQVTLRCSSQSGHNTVSWYQQALGQGPQFIFQYYREEENGRGNFPPRFSGLQFPNYSSELNVNALELDDSALYLCASSLDSTNTDTQYFGPGTRLTVL.

The chain couples TRBV2 to TRBJ1-2; D remains unclear. The CDR3 totals 13 residues. V lost 1 base and J lost 6, with 9 bases in between. Per germline, CDR1 SNHLY and CDR2 FYNNEI. The CDR3 region is CASSEGYFDGYTF. CDR3 in DNA: TGTGCCAGCAGTGAAGGCTACTTTGATGGCTACACCTTC.

The rearrangement joins TRBV11-3 to TRBJ2-5, with D tentatively TRBD2 (7 bases). Germline values: CDR1 SGHNT, CDR2 YENEEA. The CDR3 has 16 amino acids. V shed 3 bases and J shed 2 bases, with 16 bases lying between them. The CDR3 loop reads CASSFRGGAPQETQYF. The CDR3 coding sequence is TGTGCCAGCAGCTTCAGGGGAGGGGCCCCACAAGAGACCCAGTACTTC.

This sequence joins TRBV5-4 and TRBJ2-1, with 7 bases aligning to TRBD2. CDR1 is SGHNT and CDR2 is YYREEE in the germline V gene (reference sequence). V shed 3 bases, J shed 2 bases, and the junction held 2 bases outside the gene matches. CDR3 length: 14 amino acids. The CDR3 DNA is TGTGCCAGCAGCTATAGCGGGCCCTACAATGAGCAGTTCTTC. Its protein is CASSYSGPYNEQFF.

V is TRBV10-3 and J is TRBJ1-1; D gene uncertain. Trimming stripped 1 base from V and 6 bases from J, with 9 bases between. The CDR3 covers 13 residues. The germline gives CDR1 ENHRY, CDR2 SYGVKD. CDR3 region: CAISEFGVSEAFF. In DNA, the CDR3 is TGTGCCATCAGTGAGTTCGGAGTATCTGAAGCTTTCTTT.

The chain couples TRBV9 to TRBJ1-6; TRBD1 aligns across 8 bases. Trimming at V came to 5 bases and at J to 6 bases, leaving 7 bases not matched to a gene. There are 15 residues in the CDR3. Germline CDR1 SGDLS, CDR2 YYNGEE. The CDR3 region is CASSAGTGLNSPLHF. The DNA for the CDR3 is TGTGCCAGCAGTGCAGGGACAGGTCTTAATTCACCCCTCCACTTT.

The chain carries TRBV4-1 and TRBJ2-4; 10 bases align to TRBD2. Trimming at V came to 1 base and at J to 4 bases, leaving 7 bases not matched to a gene. Germline values: CDR1 MGHRA, CDR2 YSYEKL. There are 17 residues in the CDR3. The CDR3 DNA is TGCGCCAGCAGCCAAGGGAGGCCTAGCGGGAGTAAAAACATTCAGTACTTC. As protein: CASSQGRPSGSKNIQYF.

The chain is built from TRBV6-1 and TRBJ2-7, with a weak D call TRBD2 (5 bases). Germline loops: CDR1 MNHNS, CDR2 SASEGT. V was shortened by 4 bases and J by 9 bases, with 10 bases between the two germline ends. The CDR3 length is 11 residues. CDR3 amino acids: CASSAGSRQYF. Here the CDR3 DNA reads TGTGCCAGCAGTGCGGGGTCTAGGCAGTACTTC.

The chain links TRBV5-6 to TRBJ1-2; D uncertain. The CDR3 covers 12 residues. Trimming took 5 bases from V and 9 from J, leaving 14 bases between them. Germline V gives CDR1 SGHDT, CDR2 YYEEEE. CDR3 in DNA: TGTGCCAGCAGGGTCTCAGAGGGCCGCTACACCTTC. Residues: CASRVSEGRYTF.

This rearrangement joins TRBV21-1 to TRBJ2-7; TRBD1, the D gene given by the table, was not confirmed from the DNA. TRBV21-1 represents a pseudogene. The CDR3 loop spans 17 amino acids. CDR3 in DNA: TGTGCCAGCAGCAAAGAGGATGGAGGGACAGCCGTCTACGAGCAGTACTTC. This codes for CASSKEDGGTAVYEQYF.

The V call is TRBV7-8, the J call TRBJ2-4; 7 bases match TRBD1. J lost 9 bases, V lost 1 base, and 9 bases had no gene match. The germline CDR1 and CDR2 sequences are SGHVS and FQNEAQ. The CDR3 sequence is 15 residues long. The CDR3 sequence: CASSLEGQPRGIQYF. The CDR3 region has the DNA TGTGCCAGCAGCTTAGAGGGACAGCCAAGGGGCATTCAGTACTTC.

CDR3 loop: CSVGPGGRVDEQYF. The CDR3 nucleotides are TGCAGCGTTGGCCCTGGGGGGAGAGTCGACGAGCAGTACTTC. This chain links TRBV29-1 with TRBJ2-7; the D gene is possibly TRBD2 (6 bases). Deletions cut 4 bases from V and 5 bases from J, with 18 bases between. CDR1 is SQVTM, CDR2 ANQGSEA, per germline. The CDR3 sequence is 14 residues long.

The V gene is TRBV5-1, the J gene TRBJ1-1, with D possibly matching TRBD1 (5 bases). Germline V gene data show CDR1 as SGHRS and CDR2 as YFSETQ. With 4 bases removed from V and 3 bases from J, the gap between germline ends came to 10 bases. The CDR3 is 13 residues long. The CDR3 nucleotides read TGCGCCAGCAGCACGGACATGGACACTGAAGCTTTCTTT. It codes for CASSTDMDTEAFF.

The V and J genes are TRBV20-1 and TRBJ1-4, with D tentatively TRBD1 (6 bases). The germline V and J ends were trimmed by 3 bases and 11 bases, with 10 bases remaining between them. CDR1 and CDR2 from the germline V gene are DFQATT and SNEGSKA (reference sequence). The CDR3 extends over 11 amino acids. The CDR3 is CSASLGHKLFF. In DNA, the CDR3 is TGCAGTGCTAGCCTGGGACACAAACTGTTTTTT.

This clone appeared a single time. The V gene is TRBV25-1, the J gene TRBJ1-2; D not certain. The V end lost 11 bases, the J end lost 7 bases, and 11 bases lay between the germline ends. The CDR3 contains 10 residues. Germline V CDR1 and CDR2: MGHDK, SYGVNS. CDR3 sequence reads: CAAGNGGYTF. The CDR3 bases are TGTGCCGCGGGAAACGGTGGCTACACCTTC.